The source of this TCR beta chain is a study of early stage breast cancer tumors. Measured with immunoSEQ multiplex PCR; TCRdb has only the in-frame clones, and not every one. The sample includes tens of thousands of clones, roughly four fifths of them seen just once. The CDR3 sequence is 18 residues long. V was pared by 1 base and J by 2 bases, with 8 bases of the junction left unmatched. The germline V gene has CDR1 SGHNT and CDR2 YENEEA. The V call is TRBV11-3, the J call TRBJ2-6; 7 bases fit TRBD1. This clonotype was obtained from a person aged 45 to 59 with breast cancer. The specimen sequenced was blood. The CDR3 coding sequence is TGTGCCAGCAGCTTAGGTGTGACAGGGAAGGCTGGGGCCAACGTCCTGACTTTC. It codes for CASSLGVTGKAGANVLTF.